The clone carrying this T cell receptor (beta chain) appeared a few times. This may be a read error: a much more frequent sequence differs by one nucleotide. The CDR3 spans 16 residues. The V end was cut by 3 bases, the J end by 7 bases, with 22 bases between. This sample is part of a study of blood T cells in healthy people across ages. Then a second PCR, running roughly 7 to 11 cycles, was carried out with a sample-barcoded 5' primer and a J-beta primer mix. MiXCR was run by TCRdb on the 5' RACE reads, yielding one entry per CDR3 protein. The sample includes more than 750,000 distinct CDR3 sequences, about 28% of them seen just once. The data were also submitted as part of a second study, on T cells of mothers and their children.

This sequence was found in a woman aged 40 to 50 in good health. The sequencing sample was made of blood. The chain combines TRBV12-3 or TRBV12-4 with TRBJ2-7; D unresolved. As DNA, the CDR3 is TGTGCCAGCAGTTTCCGGGCCAGAACTTCCTACAATGAGCAGTACTTC. Amino acids: CASSFRARTSYNEQYF.